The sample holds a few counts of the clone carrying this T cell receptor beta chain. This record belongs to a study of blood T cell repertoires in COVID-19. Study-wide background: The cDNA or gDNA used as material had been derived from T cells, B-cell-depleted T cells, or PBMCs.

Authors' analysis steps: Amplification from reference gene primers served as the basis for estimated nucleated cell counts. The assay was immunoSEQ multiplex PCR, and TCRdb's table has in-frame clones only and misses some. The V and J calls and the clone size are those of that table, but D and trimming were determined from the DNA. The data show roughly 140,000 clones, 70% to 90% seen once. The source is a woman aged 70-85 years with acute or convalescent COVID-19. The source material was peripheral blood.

Here the CDR3 reads CASSSQGGYGYTF. The CDR3 DNA sequence: TGTGCCAGCAGCTCCCAGGGAGGATATGGCTACACCTTC. J is TRBJ1-2 and V is TRBV9, with D maybe TRBD1 (5 bases). This CDR3 spans 13 amino acids. With 4 bases removed from V and 5 bases from J, the gap between germline ends came to 12 bases. The germline V gene encodes CDR1 SGDLS and CDR2 YYNGEE. Full variable domain (missing parts from reference TRBV9 and TRBJ1-2): DSGVTQTPKHLITATGQRVTLRCSPRSGDLSVYWYQQSLDQGLQFLIQYYNGEERAKGNILERFSAQQFPDLHSELNLSSLELGDSALYFCASSSQGGYGYTFGSGTRLTVV.